A selection of T cell receptor beta chains follows, all from one sample in a study of control samples from healthy donors and cancer patients. The table came from immunoSEQ multiplex PCR; TCRdb's copy has only in-frame clones and leaves some out. The data contain under 300,000 clones, about 80% of them singletons. The sequenced sample was PBMCs. The receptors shown here come from a woman aged 55-70 years with lung cancer. Each CDR3 is given with its conserved first and last residue. D genes are given only for firm matches. The listing skips clone size in some rows; elsewhere it reads once, few, many or a size class.

>TRBJ2-7|.|TRBV6-5|.
TGTGCCAGCCAGATGTCGGGCCTCACGGGGGAGCAGTACTTC
CASQMSGLTGEQYF
>TRBJ2-7|.|TRBV20-1|.
TGCAGCGCGGGGTCCTACGAGCAGTACTTC
CSAGSYEQYF
>TRBJ2-5|TRBD2|TRBV5-4|.
TGTGCCAGCAGCTTTACGGGGGGTGGGGAGACCCAGTACTTC
CASSFTGGGETQYF
>TRBJ2-3|TRBD2|TRBV2|.
TGTGCCAGCAGTGAGACTCCCGGGGGGGATACGCAGTATTTT
CASSETPGGDTQYF
>TRBJ1-2|.|TRBV7-2|.
TGTGCCAGCAGCCTATTAGACGGTCTCTATGGCTACACCTTC
CASSLLDGLYGYTF
>TRBJ1-2|TRBD1|TRBV19|.
TGTGCCAGTACCGAAATACGGACAGGGAGAGGCTACACCTTC
CASTEIRTGRGYTF
>TRBJ1-2|TRBD1|TRBV2|.
TGTGCCAGCGGGGACAGAACCACCTTC
CASGDRTTF
>TRBJ1-3|.|TRBV18|.
TGTGCCAGCTCACCTGTGACGGAGGGCTCTGGAAACACCATATATTTT
CASSPVTEGSGNTIYF
>TRBJ2-2|.|TRBV6-2/TRBV6-3|few
TGTGCCAGCAGTTACTGGGCGGCCCCGAACACCGGGGAGCTGTTTTTT
CASSYWAAPNTGELFF
>TRBJ2-2|.|TRBV12-3/TRBV12-4|.
TGTGCCAGCAGTTTTGGGTTGTCCGGGGAGCTGTTTTTT
CASSFGLSGELFF
>TRBJ2-7|.|TRBV18|.
TGTGCCAGCTCACCAAAGACTCCCCAGAAGGGTGAGCAGTACTTC
CASSPKTPQKGEQYF
>TRBJ1-5|.|TRBV19|.
TGTGCCAGTAGTCTTGAAGCCGCGGGCAATCAGCCCCAGCATTTT
CASSLEAAGNQPQHF
>TRBJ1-4|TRBD1|TRBV6-1|.
TGTGCCAGCAGTGTCCGGGACAGGGATGCAAAACTGTTTTTT
CASSVRDRDAKLFF
>TRBJ2-6|.|TRBV7-6|.
TGTGCCAGCAGCCGCCGAGTATCATTCACAGGGTCCTCTGGGGCCAACGTCCTGACTTTC
CASSRRVSFTGSSGANVLTF
>TRBJ1-1|TRBD1|TRBV15|.
TGTGCCACCAGCAGAGATGGGGGTCGAGGGGGCGGGAACACTGAAGCTTTCTTT
CATSRDGGRGGGNTEAFF
>TRBJ2-5|.|TRBV2|.
TGTGCCAGCAGTGCGGGACTGGTCCAAGAGACCCAGTACTTC
CASSAGLVQETQYF
>TRBJ1-1|TRBD1|TRBV3-1/TRBV3-2|.
TGTGCCAGCAGCACTACAGGGGGCAACACTGAAGCTTTCTTT
CASSTTGGNTEAFF
>TRBJ1-4|.|TRBV6-5|.
TGTGCCAGCAGGGGATTCAGGACAACTAATGAAAAACTGTTTTTT
CASRGFRTTNEKLFF
>TRBJ2-5|.|TRBV7-2|.
TGTGCCAGCAGCTTACAAGGCCATCAAGAGACCCAGTACTTC
CASSLQGHQETQYF
>TRBJ2-1|.|TRBV3-1/TRBV3-2|.
TGTGCCAGCAGTCGAACCCCACAGGGGAGGGAGTTCTTC
CASSRTPQGREFF
>TRBJ2-7|.|TRBV20-1|.
TGCAGTGCCAGTAAACGGGGGATCTCCTACGAGCAGTACTTC
CSASKRGISYEQYF
>TRBJ1-1|.|TRBV3-1/TRBV3-2|.
TGTGCCAGCAGCCAAGCCCAGGGAAACACTGAAGCTTTCTTT
CASSQAQGNTEAFF